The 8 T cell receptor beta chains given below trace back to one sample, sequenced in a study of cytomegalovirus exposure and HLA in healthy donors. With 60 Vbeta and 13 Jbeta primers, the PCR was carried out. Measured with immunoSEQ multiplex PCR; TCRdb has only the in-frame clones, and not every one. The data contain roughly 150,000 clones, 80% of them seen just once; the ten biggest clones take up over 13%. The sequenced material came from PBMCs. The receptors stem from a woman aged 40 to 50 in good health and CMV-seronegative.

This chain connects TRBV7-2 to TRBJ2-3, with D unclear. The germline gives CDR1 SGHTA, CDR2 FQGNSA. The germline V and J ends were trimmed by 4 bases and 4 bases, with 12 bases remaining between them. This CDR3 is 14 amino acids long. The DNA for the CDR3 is TGTGCCAGCAGCTCCCGATTGGCGGCAGATACGCAGTATTTT. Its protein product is CASSSRLAADTQYF. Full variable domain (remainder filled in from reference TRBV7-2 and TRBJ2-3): GAGVSQSPSNKVTEKGKDVELRCDPISGHTALYWYRQSLGQGLEFLIYFQGNSAPDKSGLPSDRFSAERTGGSVSTLTIQRTQQEDSAVYLCASSSRLAADTQYFGPGTRLTVL.

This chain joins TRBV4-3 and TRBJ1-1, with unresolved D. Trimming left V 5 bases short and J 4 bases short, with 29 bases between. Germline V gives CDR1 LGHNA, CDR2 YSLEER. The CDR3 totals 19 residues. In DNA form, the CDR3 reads TGCGCCAGCAGCGCAAGTAAATCTCAAGTAGGCGGAATAGGCACTGAAGCTTTCTTT. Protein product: CASSASKSQVGGIGTEAFF.

This chain's CDR3 is CASSVVAGGEQYF. Here the CDR3 DNA reads TGTGCCAGCAGCGTAGTAGCGGGAGGCGAGCAGTACTTC. The genes are TRBV9 and TRBJ2-7; 10 nucleotides align to TRBD2. Trimming at V came to 0 bases and at J to 6 bases, leaving 0 bases not matched to a gene. In germline, CDR1 is SGDLS, CDR2 YYNGEE. CDR3 length equals 13 residues.

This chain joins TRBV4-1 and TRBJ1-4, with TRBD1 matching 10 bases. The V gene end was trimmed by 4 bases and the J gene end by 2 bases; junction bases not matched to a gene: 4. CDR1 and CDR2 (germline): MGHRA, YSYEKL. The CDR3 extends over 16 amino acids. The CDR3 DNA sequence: TGCGCCAGCAGCCCTGGACAGGGGGTGACTAATGAAAAACTGTTTTTT. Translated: CASSPGQGVTNEKLFF.

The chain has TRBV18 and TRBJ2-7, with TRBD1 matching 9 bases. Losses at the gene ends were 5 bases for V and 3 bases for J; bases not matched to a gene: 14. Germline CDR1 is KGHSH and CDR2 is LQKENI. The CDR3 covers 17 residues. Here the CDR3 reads CASSILGGTGKDYEQYF. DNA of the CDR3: TGTGCCAGCTCAATTCTTGGTGGGACAGGGAAGGACTACGAGCAGTACTTC.

The CDR3 DNA reads TGTGCCAGCAGCTTAGTTAGCGATAGAGCGGAGCAGTTCTTC. This encodes CASSLVSDRAEQFF. The J gene is TRBJ2-1, the V gene TRBV7-3; D is possibly TRBD2 (5 bases). Trimming removed 2 bases at V and 10 bases at J, with 15 bases between. The length of the CDR3 is 14 residues. Per germline, CDR1 SGHTA and CDR2 FQGTGA.

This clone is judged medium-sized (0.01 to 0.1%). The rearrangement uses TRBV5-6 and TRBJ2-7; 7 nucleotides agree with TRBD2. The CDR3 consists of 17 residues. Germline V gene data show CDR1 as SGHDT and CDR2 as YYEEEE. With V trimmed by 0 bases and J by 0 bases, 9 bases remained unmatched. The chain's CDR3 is CASSLGFAGDFSYEQYF. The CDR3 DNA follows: TGTGCCAGCAGCTTGGGGTTCGCGGGAGATTTCTCCTACGAGCAGTACTTC.

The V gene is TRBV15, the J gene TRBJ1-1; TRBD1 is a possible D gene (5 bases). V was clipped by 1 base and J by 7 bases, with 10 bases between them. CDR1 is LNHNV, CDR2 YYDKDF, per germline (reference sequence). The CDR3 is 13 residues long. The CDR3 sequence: CATSRGQGFEAFF. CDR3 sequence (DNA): TGTGCCACCAGCAGAGGTCAGGGCTTTGAAGCTTTCTTT.